The 27 T cell receptor beta chains presented below share a single source sample, sequenced in a study of T cell repertoires in cytomegalovirus infection. A single record per CDR3 protein comes from TCRdb applying MiXCR to the reads. The sample lists around 200,000 distinct CDR3 sequences, about 17% occurring once. The source material was CD8+ T cells from PBMCs. The receptors shown here come from a human donor in good health (CMV status not recorded). Some clones in this sample may be carry-over from other donors' samples.

A few counts support this clonotype. This rearrangement joins TRBV7-9 to TRBJ1-6, with D uncertain. The length of the CDR3 is 15 residues. CDR1 is SEHNR and CDR2 is FQNEAQ in the germline V gene (reference sequence). V was trimmed by 4 bases and J by 10 bases, leaving 17 bases between them. In DNA, the CDR3 is TGTGCCAGCAGCTCAACCGTGGCACCCCACTCACCCCTCCACTTT. Its translation: CASSSTVAPHSPLHF.

The chain is built from TRBV6-6 and TRBJ2-5; the D gene is possibly TRBD2 (6 bases). The germline gives CDR1 MNHNY, CDR2 SVGAGI (reference sequence). The CDR3 length is 14 residues. Between the trimmed V and J ends, which lost 2 bases and 2 bases, there was a span of 9 bases. The CDR3 DNA follows: TGTGCCAGCAGTTACGGGGGGAGTCAAGAGACCCAGTACTTC. Protein product: CASSYGGSQETQYF.

This chain joins TRBV19 and TRBJ1-5; TRBD1 aligns across 7 bases. The J segment lost 7 bases and the V segment lost 6 bases, leaving 12 bases of the junction unmatched. CDR3 size: 15 residues. CDR1 and CDR2 (germline): LNHDA, SQIVND (reference sequence). The CDR3 loop is CASSNPRGREQPQHF. The DNA for the CDR3 is TGTGCCAGTAGCAATCCGAGGGGGCGAGAACAGCCCCAGCATTTT.

The chain links TRBV2 to TRBJ2-7; maybe TRBD1 (5 bases). Per the germline V gene, CDR1 is SNHLY and CDR2 is FYNNEI. The CDR3 is 12 residues long. Deletions cut 6 bases from V and 5 bases from J, with 11 bases between. CDR3 sequence (DNA): TGTGCCAGCAGAGCAGGGTTTCACGAGCAGTACTTC. Translated, it gives CASRAGFHEQYF.

The rearrangement links TRBV29-1 to TRBJ2-3, with TRBD1 matching over 11 bases. The CDR3 has 15 residues. Trimming cost V 2 bases and J 4 bases; bases outside gene matches: 5. The germline CDR1 and CDR2 sequences are SQVTM and ANQGSEA. CDR3 in amino acids: CSVEYRTGGPDTQYF. For the CDR3, the DNA is TGCAGCGTTGAATACAGGACAGGGGGCCCAGATACGCAGTATTTT.

This clonotype came up a few times. The chain carries TRBV28 and TRBJ2-7, with unresolved D. The ends were cut back, 3 bases at V and 3 bases at J, with 12 bases in the middle. Germline V gene data show CDR1 as MDHEN and CDR2 as SYDVKM. The CDR3 length is 14 residues. The CDR3 DNA reads TGTGCCAGCAGTTTGTTATCAGGAAACTACGAGCAGTACTTC. Translated, it gives CASSLLSGNYEQYF. The complete variable domain, with remaining parts taken from reference TRBV28 and TRBJ2-7, reads DVKVTQSSRYLVKRTGEKVFLECVQDMDHENMFWYRQDPGLGLRLIYFSYDVKMKEKGDIPEGYSVSREKKERFSLILESASTNQTSMYLCASSLLSGNYEQYFGPGTRLTVT.

V usage is TRBV29-1 and J usage is TRBJ1-1; TRBD1 matches 7 bases. This CDR3 spans 13 amino acids. The germline V gene has CDR1 SQVTM and CDR2 ANQGSEA. J lost 7 bases, V lost 2 bases, and 7 bases had no gene match. The CDR3 loop reads CSVERGRGGEAFF. DNA of the CDR3: TGCAGCGTTGAAAGGGGGCGAGGAGGTGAAGCTTTCTTT.

There are a few counts of this clonotype. This chain connects TRBV7-9 to TRBJ2-1, with a tentative D call TRBD1 (6 bases). The CDR3 is made up of 12 amino acids. V dropped 5 bases and J dropped 8 bases, with 10 bases sitting between them. The germline CDR1 and CDR2 sequences are SEHNR and FQNEAQ (reference sequence). Here the CDR3 DNA reads TGTGCCAGCAGCGAGGGGGTCTATGAGCAGTTCTTC. It specifies CASSEGVYEQFF. The full variable domain, with the rest looked up from reference TRBV7-9 and TRBJ2-1, is DTGVSQNPRHKITKRGQNVTFRCDPISEHNRLYWYRQTLGQGPEFLTYFQNEAQLEKSRLLSDRFSAERPKGSFSTLEIQRTEQGDSAMYLCASSEGVYEQFFGPGTRLTVL.

The table lists this clonotype with many counts. CDR3 nucleotide sequence: TGTGCCAGCAGTCCTTCAGTGAACACTGAAGCTTTCTTT. Translating gives CASSPSVNTEAFF. V usage is TRBV12-3 or TRBV12-4 and J usage is TRBJ1-1, with no clear D. Trimming removed 5 bases from V and 0 bases from J, with 7 bases in between. This CDR3 is built from 13 residues.

This clonotype was recorded a few times. The chain uses TRBV4-1 and TRBJ2-3; 7 nucleotides line up with TRBD1. This CDR3 has 15 amino acids. After removal of 3 bases from V and 2 bases from J, the junction contained 5 bases not matched to a gene. Per germline, CDR1 MGHRA and CDR2 YSYEKL. CDR3 bases: TGCGCCAGCAGCCACTCCGGGACAGTCACAGATACGCAGTATTTT. The encoded protein is CASSHSGTVTDTQYF.

The chain joins TRBV7-6 to TRBJ2-7; D remains ambiguous. CDR1 is SGHVS and CDR2 is FNYEAQ in the germline V gene. The CDR3 is 13 amino acids. Trimming took 2 bases from V and 5 from J, leaving 10 bases between them. The CDR3 DNA reads TGTGCCAGCAGCTTACTCCCCCCGGACGAGCAGTACTTC. Its protein product is CASSLLPPDEQYF. The full variable domain, completed using reference TRBV7-6 and TRBJ2-7, is GAGVSQSPRYKVTKRGQDVALRCDPISGHVSLYWYRQALGQGPEFLTYFNYEAQQDKSGLPNDRFSAERPEGSISTLTIQRTEQRDSAMYRCASSLLPPDEQYFGPGTRLTVT.

The gene calls are TRBV12-3 or TRBV12-4 and TRBJ1-2, with unresolved D. The CDR3 has 12 amino acids. Trimming cost V 3 bases and J 3 bases, with 5 bases left between them. The CDR3 spells CASSFPDYGYTF. CDR3 DNA sequence: TGTGCCAGCAGTTTTCCAGACTATGGCTACACCTTC.

The chain carries TRBV7-9 and TRBJ1-5, with a possible D match to TRBD1 (6 bases). CDR3 length: 16 amino acids. CDR1 is SEHNR and CDR2 is FQNEAQ in the germline V gene (reference sequence). The ends were cut back, 4 bases at V and 4 bases at J, with 17 bases in the middle. The CDR3 bases are TGTGCCAGCAGCTCACAGGGAGAGGAGCTTAATCAGCCCCAGCATTTT. It yields the protein CASSSQGEELNQPQHF.

The genes are TRBV28 and TRBJ2-7; TRBD2 might be the D (5 bases). The CDR3 has 14 residues. Germline V gene data show CDR1 as MDHEN and CDR2 as SYDVKM. V shed 3 bases and J shed 4 bases, with 13 bases lying between them. CDR3 nucleotide sequence: TGTGCCAGCAGTTTTACGGGGATTGGGTACGAGCAGTACTTC. This sequence encodes CASSFTGIGYEQYF.

This clonotype appeared many times. This chain joins TRBV7-2 and TRBJ2-7; D remains ambiguous. Trimming took 5 bases from V and 0 from J, leaving 5 bases between them. The germline V gene encodes CDR1 SGHTA and CDR2 FQGNSA. The length of the CDR3 is 12 residues. CDR3 in amino acids: CASSPSSYEQYF. In DNA, the CDR3 is TGTGCCAGCAGCCCCAGCTCCTACGAGCAGTACTTC.

The J gene is TRBJ1-5, the V gene TRBV15; the D is unclear. Looked up from germline, CDR1 is LNHNV and CDR2 is YYDKDF (reference sequence). Trimming took off 0 bases at V and 3 bases at J, with 9 bases between the two ends. This CDR3 is built from 15 residues. The CDR3 region has the DNA TGTGCCACCAGCAGAGATCTTGGACCCAATCAGCCCCAGCATTTT. Translation: CATSRDLGPNQPQHF.

In its sample, this clonotype was seen a few times. The chain recombines TRBV2 with TRBJ2-1; no firm D call. V dropped 0 bases and J dropped 4 bases, with 10 bases sitting between them. This CDR3 has 15 residues. CDR1 is SNHLY and CDR2 is FYNNEI in the germline V gene. The CDR3 sequence is CASSEAVNTYNEQFF. Written as DNA, the CDR3 is TGTGCCAGCAGTGAAGCGGTTAACACATACAATGAGCAGTTCTTC.

The chain links TRBV30 to TRBJ1-1, with D unclear. The germline V and J ends were trimmed by 2 bases and 4 bases, with 8 bases remaining between them. Germline V CDR1 and CDR2: GTSNPN, SVGIG (reference sequence). The CDR3 spans 12 residues. DNA for the CDR3: TGTGCCTGGAGTCCGCTAATCACTGAAGCTTTCTTT. This gives the protein CAWSPLITEAFF. The whole variable domain, remainder taken from reference TRBV30 and TRBJ1-1, is SQTIHQWPATLVQPVGSPLSLECTVEGTSNPNLYWYRQAAGRGLQLLFYSVGIGQISSEVPQNLSASRPQDRQFILSSKKLLLSDSGFYLCAWSPLITEAFFGQGTRLTVV.

In its sample, this clonotype was seen a few times. The chain uses TRBV20-1 and TRBJ1-6, with 8 bases fitting TRBD1. V was pared by 3 bases and J by 10 bases, with 11 bases of the junction left unmatched. This CDR3 spans 15 amino acids. Per the germline V gene, CDR1 is DFQATT and CDR2 is SNEGSKA (reference sequence). The CDR3 region is CSARIPDRAESPLHF. The CDR3 bases are TGCAGTGCTAGGATCCCGGACAGGGCAGAATCACCCCTCCACTTT.

V is TRBV6-2 or TRBV6-3 and J is TRBJ1-1; D uncertain. CDR1 MNHEY and CDR2 SVGEGT come from the germline V gene. Trimming left V 2 bases short and J 8 bases short, with 27 bases between. The CDR3 covers 18 residues. DNA for the CDR3: TGTGCCAGCAGTTACCGACCGGCCTTCTTCGAGAACACTGCGGAAGCTTTCTTT. Amino acid sequence: CASSYRPAFFENTAEAFF.

This chain uses TRBV28 with TRBJ1-1; no firm D call. The CDR3 extends over 15 amino acids. V lost 5 bases, J lost 0 bases, and 13 bases lay in between. CDR1 is MDHEN, CDR2 SYDVKM, per germline. CDR3 amino acids: CASSPRTELNTEAFF. The CDR3 DNA is TGTGCCAGCAGTCCCAGGACCGAATTGAACACTGAAGCTTTCTTT. Variable domain in full (rest from reference TRBV28 and TRBJ1-1): DVKVTQSSRYLVKRTGEKVFLECVQDMDHENMFWYRQDPGLGLRLIYFSYDVKMKEKGDIPEGYSVSREKKERFSLILESASTNQTSMYLCASSPRTELNTEAFFGQGTRLTVV.

This chain connects TRBV29-1 to TRBJ2-7; possible D gene TRBD1, 8 bases. The CDR3 is 13 residues long. The germline CDR1 and CDR2 sequences are SQVTM and ANQGSEA. V lost 7 bases and J 2 bases, leaving 15 bases between the germline ends. The CDR3, as DNA: TGCAGCGCACAGGGGGGGAAAACCTACGAGCAGTACTTC. Amino acid sequence: CSAQGGKTYEQYF.

In its sample, this clonotype was seen a few times. This chain joins TRBV28 and TRBJ2-5; D is undetermined. This CDR3 comprises 13 residues. V dropped 3 bases and J dropped 5 bases, with 10 bases sitting between them. Germline V gene sequence: CDR1 MDHEN, CDR2 SYDVKM. As DNA, the CDR3 is TGTGCCAGCAGTTTGGACGAAATGGAGACCCAGTACTTC. Amino acid sequence: CASSLDEMETQYF.

V gene TRBV20-1 combines with J gene TRBJ2-3; D may be TRBD2 (5 bases). The V gene's germline CDR1 is DFQATT and CDR2 SNEGSKA (reference sequence). The CDR3 is 13 residues long. Trimming shortened V by 4 bases and J by 4 bases, and 12 bases separated the two germline ends. The CDR3 region is CSAMRGWADTQYF. DNA for the CDR3: TGCAGTGCTATGCGAGGGTGGGCAGATACGCAGTATTTT.

The CDR3 is CASSFERAKSYEQYF. Written as DNA, the CDR3 is TGTGCCAGCAGCTTCGAAAGGGCCAAATCCTACGAGCAGTACTTC. This chain connects TRBV5-5 to TRBJ2-7; D gene unclear. Germline CDR1 reads SGHKS; CDR2 reads YYEKEE (reference sequence). The V gene lost 2 bases and the J gene lost 1 base, with 13 bases spanning the gap. The CDR3 is 15 residues long.

This clonotype was recorded a few times. The chain is built from TRBV28 and TRBJ2-7; D is perhaps TRBD1 (6 bases). This CDR3 region has 14 residues. Per the germline V gene, CDR1 is MDHEN and CDR2 is SYDVKM. V shed 8 bases and J shed 0 bases, with 14 bases lying between them. Here the CDR3 reads CASDRSLSSYEQYF. CDR3 nucleotides: TGTGCCAGCGACAGGTCCCTGAGCTCCTACGAGCAGTACTTC.

This clonotype came up a few times. The chain couples TRBV7-8 to TRBJ2-1; D gene ambiguous. This CDR3 is 14 amino acids long. CDR1 and CDR2 (germline): SGHVS, FQNEAQ. Trimming removed 4 bases from V and 1 base from J, with 8 bases in between. CDR3 amino acids: CASSSRQSYNEQFF. The CDR3, as DNA: TGTGCCAGCAGCTCTCGTCAGTCCTACAATGAGCAGTTCTTC.